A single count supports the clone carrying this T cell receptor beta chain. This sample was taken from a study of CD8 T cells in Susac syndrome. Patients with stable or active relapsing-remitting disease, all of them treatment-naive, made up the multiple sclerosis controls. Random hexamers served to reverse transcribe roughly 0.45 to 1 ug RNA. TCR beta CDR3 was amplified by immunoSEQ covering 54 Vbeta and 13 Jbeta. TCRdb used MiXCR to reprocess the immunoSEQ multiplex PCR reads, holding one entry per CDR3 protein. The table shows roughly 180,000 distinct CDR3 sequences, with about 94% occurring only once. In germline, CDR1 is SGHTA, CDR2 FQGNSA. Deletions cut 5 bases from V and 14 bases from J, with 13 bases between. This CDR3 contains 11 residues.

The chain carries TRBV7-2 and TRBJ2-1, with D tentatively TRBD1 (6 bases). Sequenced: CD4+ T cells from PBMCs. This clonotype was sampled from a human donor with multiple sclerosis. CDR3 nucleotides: TGTGCCAGCAGCAACCGGGACACTGAGTTCTTC. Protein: CASSNRDTEFF.